This T cell receptor (beta chain) was observed in a study of blood T cell repertoires in COVID-19. As for the study in general: Samples representing acute and convalescent COVID-19 were sourced from the United States, Italy and Spain.

Authors' methods: Counts of nucleated cells, estimated from reference gene primer amplification, were obtained. Clones were sequenced by immunoSEQ multiplex PCR, and TCRdb holds only the in-frame ones, with some missing. V and J calls and clone size are as listed in that table; D and trimming were resolved from the DNA. Among some 220,000 clones listed, roughly 87% were seen once. The germline gives CDR1 SGDLS, CDR2 YYNGEE. The ends lost 4 bases at V and 3 bases at J; junction bases unmatched: 9. The CDR3 sequence is 15 residues long. The chain joins TRBV9 to TRBJ2-7; TRBD2 matches 8 bases. The sequence came from a young woman who had recovered from COVID-19. Input material: peripheral blood. As DNA, the CDR3 is TGTGCCAGCAGCTTTCGTTCAGCGGGAGTCTACGAGCAGTACTTC. Encoded protein: CASSFRSAGVYEQYF. Supplemented by reference TRBV9 and TRBJ2-7, the full variable domain reads DSGVTQTPKHLITATGQRVTLRCSPRSGDLSVYWYQQSLDQGLQFLIQYYNGEERAKGNILERFSAQQFPDLHSELNLSSLELGDSALYFCASSFRSAGVYEQYFGPGTRLTVT.